This T cell receptor (beta chain) comes out of a study of cytomegalovirus exposure and HLA in healthy donors (dated by TCRdb to 2016 to 2017). Concerning the study at large: In an earlier analysis of about 560 of the donors, 250 to 300 Gb of sequence data and about 110 million unique TCR beta sequences from 150 million to 200 million T cells were reported. A separate validation cohort of approximately 120 different subjects was used in addition to the 666-subject first cohort. Typing coverage differed by locus: A, B, C, DRB1 and DQB1 were typed in about 620-630 donors, DQA1 in about 500, DPA1 in over 600, and DPB1 in 400 to 490. Rather than using new phenotypic data, the later analysis identified candidate immune exposures from TCR beta sequences and from how often those sequences occurred across donors. Donor age, sex, ethnicity and CMV serostatus were compiled alongside the repertoire data. Because of strong linkage in the cohort, four or five DR-DQ haplotypes were treated as single units for association and clustering. The genetic ancestry cluster associated with self-reported Caucasian donors included roughly 84% of the 350 to 500 genotyped donors. Among 300 to 500 genotyped donors of the cohort, an average of around 240,000 unique TCR beta nucleotide sequences was sequenced per donor, of which roughly 17% were non-productive. The study was designed to test whether signatures of past pathogen exposure could be identified by cataloging public T cell receptors. To predict cytomegalovirus infection status, the study combined high-throughput TCR immunosequencing, statistical association of individual TCRs with disease status, and machine learning. The study profiled the T cell repertoires of about 640 subjects by immunosequencing and related them to cytomegalovirus serostatus. An early release that covered roughly 600 HLA-typed donors contained approximately 290 gigabases of sequencing data and tens of millions of unique TCR sequences. In an earlier analysis of 550 to 700 of the donors, high-throughput TCR beta sequencing was used to judge whether each TCR beta V gene segment behaved as functional or pseudogenic. Every repertoire in the discovery cohort had been generated on one and the same sequencing platform. In a later analysis, previously published TCR beta repertoires from about 670 donors were re-analyzed and high-resolution HLA genotyping was added so that TCR occurrence patterns could be studied. In a later genetic analysis, genome-wide SNP genotypes for about three fifths of the 666 donors were used, and that subset was treated as a discovery cohort. HLA typing covered class I and class II loci at four-digit resolution.

Preparation of the library involved the immunoSEQ multiplex PCR assay. For the multiplex PCR, a mixture combining 60 forward primers for TCR Vbeta segments and 13 reverse primers for TCR Jbeta segments was used. The CDR3 region of rearranged TCR beta genes was amplified from genomic DNA with a multiplex PCR assay. The amplified TCR beta libraries were sequenced on the Illumina HiSeq System as 87-base-pair reads. The original methods were these. Across the 700 or so repertoires, a later analysis counted tens of millions of unique TCR beta chains, around 11 million of which were shared by at least two donors. Raw reads were error-corrected and collapsed into unique sequences with a nearest-neighbor algorithm that merged closely related sequences to remove PCR and sequencing errors. V, D and J gene segments were assigned by aligning CDR3 sequences to IMGT reference sequences. Each retained sequence needed at least a six-nucleotide match to both a V gene segment and a J gene segment. Rearrangements were classified as productive when the CDR3 lacked stop codons and remained in frame with V and J, and all other rearrangements were classified as non-productive. CDR3 was defined according to IMGT convention as the region running from the second conserved V-encoded cysteine to the conserved J-encoded phenylalanine. In an earlier analysis of 500 to 650 of the donors, sequences lacking an unambiguous match to a single V gene segment were excluded. An earlier analysis of 587 of the donors classified V segments as functional when productive rearrangements were above 56.7% and as segregating when the standard deviation between donors was above 5%. A statistical classification framework was developed to diagnose cytomegalovirus status using the catalog of TCR beta chain sequences. In a later analysis, V and J genes were assigned by comparing TCR nucleotide sequences against IMGT/GENE-DB human TR gene sequences. The TCRdist pipeline was used in a later analysis to assign CDR3 sequences and most-parsimonious VDJ recombination scenarios. In a later analysis, each TCR beta chain was defined by its CDR3 amino acid sequence together with its V-gene family, and reads without a unique V-gene family were excluded. In a later analysis, several hundred highly shared, low-generation-probability nucleotide sequences were removed to address suspected cross-contamination and a sequencing artifact. In a later analysis, a clonal expansion index for each public chain was calculated from normalized within-repertoire ranks of inferred template counts. Generation probabilities in a later analysis came from a VDJ recombination model fitted to out-of-frame rearrangements, and those results were checked against IGoR. In a later analysis, TCR-TCR, TCR-HLA and TCR-CMV co-occurrence was scored with hypergeometric tests, and a repertoire-size bias correction was applied to TCR pairs. False discovery rates were estimated in a later analysis by permuting HLA or CMV assignments 20 times. In a later analysis, co-occurring TCRs were grouped using DBSCAN, and TCRdist sequence similarity was added for clustering within HLA-allele-positive subsets. Repertoires with fewer than 30,000 or more than 120,000 public chains were left out of co-occurrence clustering, as were about 5 repertoires with anomalous nucleotide sharing. The immuneACCESS repertoire file appears here via TCRdb, limited to in-frame rearrangements. These files lack a portion of the clones; in checked studies, under half of the deficit traces to unresolved V genes, and the cause of the others is not known. V, J and clone size were drawn from that table, and D and trimming were deduced from the DNA. The table kept for this sample lists roughly 200,000 clones. Clones ranked in the top ten supply 0.9% to 1.4% of the sample.

The cohort comprised under 700 healthy bone marrow donors. At the time of sampling, every cohort member was nominally healthy, though immune exposures that went unrecorded were likely present. The donor tested CMV seropositive, placing the donor among the 289 seropositive members of the cohort. Each donor provided a peripheral blood sample, and peripheral blood mononuclear cells were used for TCR beta sequencing. The Qiagen DNeasy Blood Extraction Kit was used to extract genomic DNA from the blood cell samples. Notes on this clone: Its antigen specificity is not known.

Paper-wide results and their limitations: The only immune exposure information available for the cohort was CMV serostatus. A later analysis reported that several top co-occurrence clusters appeared linked to parvovirus B19, influenza, CMV and Epstein-Barr virus. The study gave a list of 150 to 200 TCR beta chains associated with cytomegalovirus. A group of highly shared sequence variants was considered likely to be a technical artifact of the sequencing pipeline. A few of the identified cytomegalovirus-associated TCR beta chains were confirmed in vitro to be specific for cytomegalovirus antigens. According to the authors, the approach could potentially be generalized to other disease states and immunological phenotypes. According to a later analysis, TCR association rates differed among HLA loci, with DRB1 alleles showing the most associated TCRs and HLA-C alleles showing the fewest. Cytomegalovirus status was reported to be diagnosed by the classifier with high specificity and sensitivity in both the original and validation cohorts. At a false discovery rate of 0.05, a later analysis linked approximately 18,000 TCR beta sequences to specific HLA alleles. A further reported finding was that TCR beta sequences accurately predicted the HLA-A and HLA-B alleles for most subjects in the first cohort. HLA typing was unavailable for some donors at each locus, so association tests used only the typed subset. In a later analysis, HLA-associated TCR beta chains were found to be more clonally expanded and to have lower generation probabilities than equally common non-associated chains. When HLA alleles, especially DR and DQ, strongly co-occurred, TCR associations were difficult to assign to individual alleles. Linkage disequilibrium might explain the correlated functional status among segregating V segments, but an unknown experimental factor could not be ruled out. V-gene and J-gene trimming of TCR beta chains was associated with a missense DCLRE1C variant in a later genetic analysis, and the association was replicated in an independent cohort. In this cohort, only TCR beta chains were sequenced, and detectable features were limited by the absence of alpha or paired-chain data. Presence/absence analyses assumed roughly uniform sequencing depth across donors, an assumption that may not hold. Most CMV-associated TCR beta chains appeared to be HLA-restricted in a later analysis, and the HLA associations seemed to be driven largely by CMV exposure. A later genetic analysis reported fewer N-insertions in productive TCRs among donors in an Asian-associated ancestry cluster than the roughly 700-donor mean. In an earlier analysis of some 640 of the donors, most TCR beta V segments were observed in productive rearrangements about 87% or about 30% of the time, broadly matching IMGT annotations. Across donors, most TCR sequences were observed very rarely, whereas some public TCRs were present in many individuals. Because counts were too low, seventeen rarely observed V segments, including chromosome 9 orphons, were left out of the earlier analysis of a few hundred of the donors.

The sequence came from a girl aged 2-15 years in good health and CMV-seropositive. The sample consisted of PBMCs.

The CDR3 reads CASSSMQGSRDEQYF. The DNA sequence reads TGTGCCAGCAGCTCAATGCAGGGGAGTAGGGACGAGCAGTACTTC. The sequence joins TRBV7-6 to TRBJ2-7; tentative D gene TRBD1, with 6 bases matching. V is cut by 4 bases and J by 5 bases, and the space between the germline ends is 18 bases. From cysteine to phenylalanine, the CDR3 is 15 amino acids long. The retained sequence is limited to the CDR3, 45 bases, with the frame set at the first base. CDR1 SGHVS and CDR2 FNYEAQ are derived from the germline V gene.